This paragraph covers one T cell receptor beta chain sequence. This clone's antigen is unknown. Qualities for individual bases were not recorded, and no much larger clone is one base off. Collaborating institutions collected whole blood in K2EDTA tubes following their own protocols. For TCRbeta analysis, collaborators shipped samples in one of three forms: frozen whole blood, isolated PBMCs, or DNA extracted from either of those sample types. This sample was taken from a study of blood T cell repertoires in COVID-19 (dated by TCRdb to about 2020). About the study as a whole: Samples from collaborators originated in the United States, Italy and Spain and spanned both the acute and convalescent phases of COVID-19. The prospective study material was composed of cDNA or gDNA derived from T cells, B-cell-depleted T cells, or PBMCs. Deeply sampled blood TCRbeta repertoires from subjects exposed to, actively infected with, or recovered from COVID-19 were included in the dataset. The repertoires were released in a freely available public database intended as a resource for research on the immune response to SARS-CoV-2. The samples were drawn from two sources: the first 160 participants of the ongoing ImmuneRACE study, and 950 to 1,500 subjects contributed by 6 global collaborators. Sample metadata almost always included a de-identified subject ID, COVID-19 status, age in years and sex. Where available, HLA class I and class II types were taken from metadata supplied by the sample provider and were not determined by assay-based typing.

TCRbeta CDR3 regions were amplified from genomic DNA using the immunoSEQ Assay, a bias-controlled multiplex PCR. The published analysis was carried out like this. Nucleated cell counts per sample were estimated from amplification of reference gene primers within the assay. To quantify the absolute abundance of each unique TCRbeta CDR3 rearrangement, sequence reads were collapsed and filtered. Productive Simpson clonality was computed per sample as the square root of Simpson's diversity index over productive rearrangements. Imported from immuneACCESS, the table was reduced by TCRdb to in-frame sequences with V and J called. These copies leave out some clones; in studies compared against another copy, an unresolved V gene accounts for under half, and the cause of the remainder is not known. D and trimming come from the DNA, and the V and J calls and clone size come from that table. The sample contains some 120,000 clones, about 80% of them found a single time. The ten largest clones add up to approximately 3.9% of the sample.

General study outcomes and caveats: The amount of clinical and demographic metadata varied by source and participant and was provided uncurated.

The CDR3 starts with the cysteine, ends with the phenylalanine, and has 19 residues. This entry keeps only the CDR3 DNA: 57 bases, framed from base 1. The germline V gene gives CDR1 as SGDLS and CDR2 as YYNGEE. V lost 6 bases and J lost 0 bases, and the count of bases not matched to a germline gene is 10. The sequence was obtained from a woman between 45 and 65 years old with acute or convalescent COVID-19. The chain employs TRBV9 and TRBJ2-2, with 14 bases aligning to TRBD2. Sequencing used peripheral blood. The CDR3 reads as follows: CASTSRTSGGPANTGELFF. The bases are TGTGCCAGCACCTCCCGGACTAGCGGGGGGCCCGCGAACACCGGGGAGCTGTTTTTT. With all but the CDR3 taken from the reference TRBV9 and TRBJ2-2 genes, the full variable domain is: DSGVTQTPKHLITATGQRVTLRCSPRSGDLSVYWYQQSLDQGLQFLIQYYNGEERAKGNILERFSAQQFPDLHSELNLSSLELGDSALYFCASTSRTSGGPANTGELFFGEGSRLTVL.